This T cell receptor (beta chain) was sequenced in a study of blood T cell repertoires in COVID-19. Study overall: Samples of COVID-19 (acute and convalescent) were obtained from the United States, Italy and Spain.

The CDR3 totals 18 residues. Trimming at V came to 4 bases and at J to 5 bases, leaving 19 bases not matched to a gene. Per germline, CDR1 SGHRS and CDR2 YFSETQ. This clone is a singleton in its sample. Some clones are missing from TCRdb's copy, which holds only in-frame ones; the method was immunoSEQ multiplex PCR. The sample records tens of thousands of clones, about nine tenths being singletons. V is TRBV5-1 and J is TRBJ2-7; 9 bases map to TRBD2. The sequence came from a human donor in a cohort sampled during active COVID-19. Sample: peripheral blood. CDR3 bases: TGCGCCAGCAGCCAGACACCCCTGGGGGCGGGAGGGCCCCACGAGCAGTACTTC. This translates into CASSQTPLGAGGPHEQYF.